This TCR beta chain appears in the sequencing data of a study of shared clonotypes between healthy human individuals. This clone was seen only once. Measured with immunoSEQ multiplex PCR; TCRdb has only the in-frame clones, and not every one. The sample lists some 2,400,000 clones; roughly 95% were seen once. Germline CDR1 reads MNHNS; CDR2 reads SASEGT. The J segment lost 4 bases and the V segment lost 4 bases, leaving 7 bases of the junction unmatched. This CDR3 is 17 amino acids long. The TCR comes from a man younger than 30 in good health. The chain carries TRBV6-1 and TRBJ2-2; the match to TRBD2 covers 12 bases. Sequencing input: naive CD4+ T cells sorted from blood. Specified subset: CD45RA+ positively selected. CDR3 residues: CASSVLAGGPSTGELFF. The CDR3 region has the DNA TGTGCCAGCAGTGTTCTAGCGGGGGGGCCGAGCACCGGGGAGCTGTTTTTT.